This entry features one T cell receptor (beta chain) sequence. The target antigen is unknown. The germline gene is not matched at one end of the junction; a read error may be the cause. The record originates from a study of CD8+CD57+ T cells in acquired aplastic anemia. Study-wide context: Mean yield of DNA from sorted CD4+ and CD8+ cells was roughly 3.1 ug. Study-wide findings and caveats: Patients and controls shared 25 to 35 CD8+ CDR3 sequences, highly expressed in patients.

Genomic DNA templated the TCR beta VDJ and CDR3 profiling. TCRdb recomputed calls from the reads with MiXCR, one row per CDR3 protein. The data show hundreds of thousands of distinct CDR3 sequences, 55% to 75% seen once. The CDR3 sequence is 13 residues long. The TCR sequence derives from a human donor in good health, serving as a control. The specimen was sorted CD4+, CD8+, or CD8+CD57+ T cells (not recorded which) from PBMCs. The chain couples TRBV12-3 or TRBV12-4 to TRBJ2-7; TRBD1 matches at 9 bases. The CDR3 DNA sequence: TGTGCCAGCAGCTTAGACAGGGGGTCCGAGCAGTACTTC. Translated, it gives CASSLDRGSEQYF.